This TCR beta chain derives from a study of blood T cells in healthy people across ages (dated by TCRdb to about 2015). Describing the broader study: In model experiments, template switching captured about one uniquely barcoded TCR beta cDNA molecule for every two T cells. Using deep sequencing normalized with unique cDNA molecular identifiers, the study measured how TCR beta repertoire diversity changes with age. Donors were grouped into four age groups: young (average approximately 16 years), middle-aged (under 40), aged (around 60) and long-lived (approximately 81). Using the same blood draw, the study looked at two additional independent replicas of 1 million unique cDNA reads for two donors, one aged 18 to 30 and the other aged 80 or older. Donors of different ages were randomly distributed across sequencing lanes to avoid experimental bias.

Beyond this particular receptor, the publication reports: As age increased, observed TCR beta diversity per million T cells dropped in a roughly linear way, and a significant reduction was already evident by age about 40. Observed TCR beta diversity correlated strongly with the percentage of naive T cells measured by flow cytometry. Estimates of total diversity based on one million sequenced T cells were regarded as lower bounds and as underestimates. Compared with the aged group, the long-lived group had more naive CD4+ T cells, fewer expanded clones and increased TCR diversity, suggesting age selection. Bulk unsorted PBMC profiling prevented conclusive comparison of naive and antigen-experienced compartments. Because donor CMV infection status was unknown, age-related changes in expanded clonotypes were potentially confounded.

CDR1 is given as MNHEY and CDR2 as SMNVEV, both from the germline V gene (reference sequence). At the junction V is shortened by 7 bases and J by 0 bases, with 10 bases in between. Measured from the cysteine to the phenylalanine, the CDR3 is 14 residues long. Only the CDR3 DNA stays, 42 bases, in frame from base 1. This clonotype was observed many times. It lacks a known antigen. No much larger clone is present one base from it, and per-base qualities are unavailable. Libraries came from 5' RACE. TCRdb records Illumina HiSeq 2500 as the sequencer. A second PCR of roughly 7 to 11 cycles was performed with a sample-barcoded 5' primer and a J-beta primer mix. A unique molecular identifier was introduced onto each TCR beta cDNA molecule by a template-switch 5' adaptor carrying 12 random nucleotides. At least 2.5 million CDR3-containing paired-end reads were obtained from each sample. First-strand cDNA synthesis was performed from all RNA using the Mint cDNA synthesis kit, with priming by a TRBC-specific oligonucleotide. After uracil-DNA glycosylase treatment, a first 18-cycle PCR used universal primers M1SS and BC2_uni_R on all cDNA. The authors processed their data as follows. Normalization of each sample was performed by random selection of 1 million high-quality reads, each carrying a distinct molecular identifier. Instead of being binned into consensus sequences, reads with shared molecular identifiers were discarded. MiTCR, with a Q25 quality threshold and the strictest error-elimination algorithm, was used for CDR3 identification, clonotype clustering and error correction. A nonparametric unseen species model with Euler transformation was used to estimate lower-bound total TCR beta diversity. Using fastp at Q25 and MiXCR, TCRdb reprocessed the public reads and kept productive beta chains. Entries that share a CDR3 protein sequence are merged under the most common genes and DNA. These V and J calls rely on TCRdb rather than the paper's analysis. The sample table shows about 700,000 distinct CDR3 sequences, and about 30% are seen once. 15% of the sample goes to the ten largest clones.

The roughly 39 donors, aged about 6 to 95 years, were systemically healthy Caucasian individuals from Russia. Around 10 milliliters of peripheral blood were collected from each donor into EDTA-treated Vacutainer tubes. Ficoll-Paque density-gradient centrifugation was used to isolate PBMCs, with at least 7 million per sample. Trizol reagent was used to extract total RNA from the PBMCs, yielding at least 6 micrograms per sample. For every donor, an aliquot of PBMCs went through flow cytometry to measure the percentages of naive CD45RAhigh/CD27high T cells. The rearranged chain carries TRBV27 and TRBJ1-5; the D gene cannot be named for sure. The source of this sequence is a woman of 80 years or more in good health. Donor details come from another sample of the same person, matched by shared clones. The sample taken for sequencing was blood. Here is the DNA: TGTGCCAGCACCCCCCGTTATAGCAATCAGCCCCAGCATTTT. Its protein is CASTPRYSNQPQHF.